Presented here are 25 T cell receptor beta chains from one specimen sequenced in a study of cytomegalovirus exposure and HLA in healthy donors. PCR amplification relied on 60 Vbeta primers (plus 13 Jbeta primers). Assay used: immunoSEQ multiplex PCR; TCRdb lists only in-frame clones, some missing. The sample includes 98,000 or so clones, roughly three quarters of them seen just once. Material for sequencing was PBMCs. The receptors were gathered from a female donor in good health and CMV-seronegative.

The DNA for the CDR3 is TGTGCCACCAGCACGTTACCGGGACAGGGGCCCTACGAGCAGTACTTC. Translated, it gives CATSTLPGQGPYEQYF. The chain links TRBV15 to TRBJ2-7; 10 bases line up with TRBD1. The CDR3 has 16 residues. CDR1 and CDR2 (germline): LNHNV, YYDKDF (reference sequence). After removal of 4 bases from V and 2 bases from J, the junction contained 8 bases not matched to a gene. The full variable domain, with the rest looked up from reference TRBV15 and TRBJ2-7, is DAMVIQNPRYQVTQFGKPVTLSCSQTLNHNVMYWYQQKSSQAPKLLFHYYDKDFNNEADTPDNFQSRRPNTSFCFLDIRSPGLGDTAMYLCATSTLPGQGPYEQYFGPGTRLTVT.

The V call is TRBV5-1, the J call TRBJ2-4, with D maybe TRBD1 (5 bases). The length of the CDR3 is 14 residues. Germline V gene lookup returns CDR1 SGHRS and CDR2 YFSETQ. Trimming stripped 0 bases from V and 6 bases from J, with 10 bases between. The CDR3 is CASSLGQPLNIQYF. DNA of the CDR3: TGCGCCAGCAGCTTGGGACAGCCTCTAAACATTCAGTACTTC.

The V gene is TRBV5-5, the J gene TRBJ1-6, with a tentative D call TRBD1 (5 bases). Germline V CDR1 and CDR2: SGHKS, YYEKEE (reference sequence). The CDR3 runs 16 residues. Trimming pared 3 bases from V and 2 bases from J, leaving 12 bases between. DNA of the CDR3: TGTGCCAGCAGCTCCAGGGTAGACCCCTATAATTCACCCCTCCACTTT. It encodes CASSSRVDPYNSPLHF.

This rearrangement joins TRBV6-5 to TRBJ2-1; TRBD1 aligns across 9 bases. Trimming took 6 bases from V and 8 from J; bases not matched to a gene: 5. Germline CDR1 is MNHEY and CDR2 is SVGAGI. CDR3 length: 13 amino acids. The CDR3 coding sequence is TGTGCCAGCAGCACGGGACAGGGCGATGAGCAGTTCTTC. Protein product: CASSTGQGDEQFF.

This clone was seen only a few times. The chain carries TRBV5-1 and TRBJ2-1; 11 bases agree with TRBD1. This CDR3 contains 15 residues. The V and J ends lost 4 bases and 4 bases, in that order; junction bases with no gene match: 4. Germline-derived CDR1 and CDR2 are SGHRS and YFSETQ. CDR3 sequence reads: CASSRDRGIYNEQFF. The DNA of the CDR3 is TGCGCCAGCAGCAGGGACAGGGGGATTTACAATGAGCAGTTCTTC.

As DNA, the CDR3 is TGTGCCAGCAGTAAACAGGGGGCGGGATACGAGCAGTACTTC. Protein product: CASSKQGAGYEQYF. The rearrangement joins TRBV6-5 to TRBJ2-7, with 9 positions matching TRBD1. J was trimmed by 4 bases and V by 5 bases; bases with no gene match: 6. Germline V gene data show CDR1 as MNHEY and CDR2 as SVGAGI. The CDR3 is 14 amino acids.

The rearrangement links TRBV6-1 to TRBJ2-1; TRBD1 agrees at 9 bases. Germline V gene lookup returns CDR1 MNHNS and CDR2 SASEGT. The CDR3 extends over 17 amino acids. V was pared by 1 base and J by 6 bases, with 10 bases of the junction left unmatched. Here the CDR3 reads CASSEEVSWTGVNEQFF. DNA of the CDR3: TGTGCCAGCAGTGAAGAAGTTAGTTGGACAGGGGTCAATGAGCAGTTCTTC.

The chain recombines TRBV6-1 with TRBJ1-4, with 10 bases aligning to TRBD1. The CDR3 runs to 15 residues. The germline CDR1 and CDR2 sequences are MNHNS and SASEGT. V shed 5 bases and J 8 bases; nucleotides not matched to a gene: 8. In DNA form, the CDR3 reads TGTGCCAGCAGTTCCCGGACAGGGGGAGAAGAAAAACTGTTTTTT. Encoded protein: CASSSRTGGEEKLFF.

The rearrangement uses TRBV5-6 and TRBJ1-1; 11 nucleotides agree with TRBD1. Per germline, CDR1 SGHDT and CDR2 YYEEEE. The CDR3 has 16 residues. V trimming: 7 bases; J trimming: 4 bases; junction bases outside the gene matches: 12. CDR3 nucleotides: TGTGCCAGCCAAAGAGGACAGGGGGCGAGGGGCACTGAAGCTTTCTTT. It codes for CASQRGQGARGTEAFF.

This sequence joins TRBV5-1 and TRBJ1-3; possible D gene TRBD1, 5 bases. V was pared by 1 base and J by 3 bases, with 8 bases between. Germline lookup yields CDR1 SGHRS and CDR2 YFSETQ. There are 14 residues in the CDR3. The chain's CDR3 is CASSLLQGGNTIYF. DNA of the CDR3: TGCGCCAGCAGCTTGCTGCAGGGTGGAAACACCATATATTTT.

The chain is built from TRBV7-8 and TRBJ1-2, with TRBD1 matching over 9 bases. CDR3 length: 15 amino acids. The trim removed 5 bases at V and 0 bases at J, leaving 4 bases unmatched. Germline loops: CDR1 SGHVS, CDR2 FQNEAQ. The CDR3 region has the DNA TGTGCCAGCAGCCTGACAGGGGGAACTAACTATGGCTACACCTTC. Protein sequence: CASSLTGGTNYGYTF. Full variable domain (remainder filled in from reference TRBV7-8 and TRBJ1-2): GAGVSQSPRYKVAKRGQDVALRCDPISGHVSLFWYQQALGQGPEFLTYFQNEAQLDKSGLPSDRFFAERPEGSVSTLKIQRTQQEDSAVYLCASSLTGGTNYGYTFGSGTRLTVV.

The chain has TRBV27 and TRBJ2-3; maybe TRBD2 (6 bases). The CDR3 extends over 15 amino acids. CDR1 MNHEY and CDR2 SMNVEV come from the germline V gene (reference sequence). V lost 5 bases and J lost 0, with 12 bases in between. The CDR3 reads CASSPLGGSTDTQYF. CDR3 nucleotide sequence: TGTGCCAGCAGTCCGTTGGGGGGTAGCACAGATACGCAGTATTTT.

This sequence joins TRBV29-1 and TRBJ2-7; 7 nucleotides line up with TRBD1. Germline loops: CDR1 SQVTM, CDR2 ANQGSEA. Unmatched junction bases numbered 10, after V lost 7 bases and J lost 1 base. This CDR3 comprises 14 residues. This chain's CDR3 is CSARRTGASYEQYF. In nucleotides, the CDR3 is TGCAGCGCCCGTAGGACAGGTGCTTCCTACGAGCAGTACTTC.

The rearrangement links TRBV5-1 to TRBJ2-3; 9 positions agree with TRBD1. Unmatched junction bases numbered 2, after V lost 2 bases and J lost 4 bases. This CDR3 spans 14 amino acids. CDR1 and CDR2 from the germline V gene are SGHRS and YFSETQ. As DNA, the CDR3 is TGCGCCAGCAGCTTTGGGACAGGGCCAGATACGCAGTATTTT. It yields the protein CASSFGTGPDTQYF. Combining the CDR3 with reference TRBV5-1 and TRBJ2-3 gives the whole variable domain KAGVTQTPRYLIKTRGQQVTLSCSPISGHRSVSWYQQTPGQGLQFLFEYFSETQRNKGNFPGRFSGRQFSNSRSEMNVSTLELGDSALYLCASSFGTGPDTQYFGPGTRLTVL.

The gene calls are TRBV5-1 and TRBJ1-5; 7 bases fit TRBD1. The CDR3 is 15 residues long. V shed 0 bases, J shed 5 bases, and the junction held 5 bases outside the gene matches. Germline V gene data show CDR1 as SGHRS and CDR2 as YFSETQ. The CDR3 region is CASSLGRGDDQPQHF. CDR3 DNA sequence: TGCGCCAGCAGCTTGGGCAGGGGGGACGATCAGCCCCAGCATTTT. The whole variable domain, filled in from reference TRBV5-1 and TRBJ1-5, reads KAGVTQTPRYLIKTRGQQVTLSCSPISGHRSVSWYQQTPGQGLQFLFEYFSETQRNKGNFPGRFSGRQFSNSRSEMNVSTLELGDSALYLCASSLGRGDDQPQHFGDGTRLSIL.

The rearrangement uses TRBV7-9 and TRBJ1-5; the D is unclear. Per germline, CDR1 SEHNR and CDR2 FQNEAQ (reference sequence). The V end was cut by 5 bases, the J end by 2 bases, with 7 bases between. CDR3 length: 13 residues. The CDR3 DNA follows: TGTGCCAGCAGCACCGGGGGCAATCAGCCCCAGCATTTT. Its protein product is CASSTGGNQPQHF.

The chain uses TRBV5-1 and TRBJ2-7; 7 bases map to TRBD1. In germline, CDR1 is SGHRS, CDR2 YFSETQ. Unmatched junction bases numbered 11, after V lost 3 bases and J lost 2 bases. CDR3 size: 16 residues. The CDR3 loop reads CASSSLSRQGPYEQYF. CDR3 DNA sequence: TGCGCCAGCAGCTCCCTTTCTCGACAGGGACCCTACGAGCAGTACTTC.

Only a few counts were recorded for this clone. The CDR3 loop is CASSLVVQGTYEQYF. CDR3 nucleotide sequence: TGTGCCAGCAGCTTAGTGGTACAGGGGACATACGAGCAGTACTTC. The rearrangement joins TRBV7-8 to TRBJ2-7; TRBD1 matches 7 bases. CDR1 and CDR2 (germline): SGHVS, FQNEAQ. This CDR3 is 15 amino acids long. Trimming cost V 1 base and J 4 bases; bases outside gene matches: 7.

The chain carries TRBV7-2 and TRBJ2-1; D is unresolved. This CDR3 has 13 residues. Germline V gene lookup returns CDR1 SGHTA and CDR2 FQGNSA. Trimming took off 8 bases at V and 1 base at J, with 9 bases between the two ends. The CDR3 loop is CASGSLSYNEQFF. For the CDR3, the DNA is TGTGCCAGCGGCTCCCTATCCTACAATGAGCAGTTCTTC.

This clone has just a few counts. The J gene is TRBJ1-3, the V gene TRBV5-1, with TRBD1 as a possible D gene (6 bases). V lost 1 base and J 3 bases, leaving 11 bases between the germline ends. Germline V gene lookup returns CDR1 SGHRS and CDR2 YFSETQ. This CDR3 has 15 amino acids. The DNA of the CDR3 is TGCGCCAGCAGCTTGAGCCCAGGGGTTGGAAACACCATATATTTT. Protein: CASSLSPGVGNTIYF.

The chain combines TRBV18 with TRBJ1-5, with 7 positions matching TRBD1. The CDR3 covers 13 residues. In germline, CDR1 is KGHSH, CDR2 LQKENI. V dropped 5 bases and J dropped 4; count of bases not matched to a gene: 2. The CDR3 loop is CASSGDSNQPQHF. The CDR3 nucleotides read TGTGCCAGCTCAGGGGACAGTAATCAGCCCCAGCATTTT. The whole variable domain, remainder taken from reference TRBV18 and TRBJ1-5, is NAGVMQNPRHLVRRRGQEARLRCSPMKGHSHVYWYRQLPEEGLKFMVYLQKENIIDESGMPKERFSAEFPKEGPSILRIQQVVRGDSAAYFCASSGDSNQPQHFGDGTRLSIL.

The V and J genes are TRBV15 and TRBJ1-6, with D uncertain. This CDR3 is 18 amino acids long. V was cut by 0 bases and J by 0 bases, with 12 bases left in between. CDR1 is LNHNV and CDR2 is YYDKDF in the germline V gene (reference sequence). CDR3 region: CATSREPPTSSYNSPLHF. CDR3 sequence (DNA): TGTGCCACCAGCAGAGAGCCGCCCACAAGCTCCTATAATTCACCCCTCCACTTT.

The J gene is TRBJ1-1, the V gene TRBV5-1; D remains unclear. Trimming took off 0 bases at V and 0 bases at J, with 12 bases between the two ends. Germline values: CDR1 SGHRS, CDR2 YFSETQ. This CDR3 spans 16 amino acids. CDR3 protein: CASSLARDPMNTEAFF. In DNA, the CDR3 is TGCGCCAGCAGCTTGGCCCGGGATCCAATGAACACTGAAGCTTTCTTT.

The gene calls are TRBV13 and TRBJ2-7, with D maybe TRBD2 (5 bases). The V end was cut by 5 bases, the J end by 6 bases, with 14 bases between. This CDR3 spans 13 amino acids. From germline, CDR1 is PRHDT and CDR2 FYEKMQ (reference sequence). The CDR3 spells CASSARLASEQYF. The DNA of the CDR3 is TGTGCCAGCAGCGCCAGGTTAGCGAGCGAGCAGTACTTC.

The rearrangement links TRBV11-3 to TRBJ2-1; the D is unclear. The CDR3 loop spans 13 amino acids. Per the germline V gene, CDR1 is SGHNT and CDR2 is YENEEA. Trimming removed 0 bases at V and 3 bases at J, with 3 bases between. CDR3 region: CASSLEYYNEQFF. The CDR3, as DNA: TGTGCCAGCAGCTTAGAATACTACAATGAGCAGTTCTTC.